The 15 T cell receptor beta chains given below trace back to one sample, sequenced in a study of blood T cell repertoires in COVID-19. TCRdb keeps only in-frame clones here, not all; method: immunoSEQ multiplex PCR. There are about 230,000 clones in the sample; roughly 83% occur only once, and less than 7.5% lies in the top ten. The sequenced sample consisted of peripheral blood. The receptors come from a woman aged 50 to 60 with acute or convalescent COVID-19.

The chain carries TRBV5-6 and TRBJ1-1; perhaps TRBD1 as D (5 bases). The CDR3 spans 15 residues. V was pared by 0 bases and J by 0 bases, with 9 bases between. Germline CDR1 and CDR2: SGHDT and YYEEEE. This chain's CDR3 is CASSLAPGVNTEAFF. Here the CDR3 DNA reads TGTGCCAGCAGCTTGGCCCCGGGGGTGAACACTGAAGCTTTCTTT. The entire variable domain, with the rest obtained from reference TRBV5-6 and TRBJ1-1, is as follows: DAGVTQSPTHLIKTRGQQVTLRCSPKSGHDTVSWYQQALGQGPQFIFQYYEEEERQRGNFPDRFSGHQFPNYSSELNVNALLLGDSALYLCASSLAPGVNTEAFFGQGTRLTVV.

The rearrangement joins TRBV6-6 to TRBJ1-2; D ambiguous. Per germline, CDR1 MNHNY and CDR2 SVGAGI (reference sequence). The CDR3 has 11 amino acids. V was shortened by 2 bases and J by 6 bases, with 4 bases between the two germline ends. The CDR3 DNA reads as TGTGCCAGCAGTTACGCGAATGGCTACACCTTC. It is translated as CASSYANGYTF.

The chain has TRBV2 and TRBJ2-7; D is perhaps TRBD1 (6 bases). Germline V lookup: CDR1 SNHLY, CDR2 FYNNEI. Deletions cut 0 bases from V and 7 bases from J, with 7 bases between. The CDR3 runs 12 residues. CDR3 amino acids: CASSEAGAEQYF. CDR3 coding DNA: TGTGCCAGCAGTGAAGCGGGGGCAGAGCAGTACTTC.

The chain has TRBV19 and TRBJ1-6, with D perhaps TRBD1 (6 bases). From germline, CDR1 is LNHDA and CDR2 SQIVND (reference sequence). V was cut by 2 bases and J by 7 bases, with 9 bases left in between. This CDR3 is 14 amino acids long. The CDR3 region has the DNA TGTGCCAGTAGTATATCAGGGGACAATTCACCCCTCCACTTT. As protein: CASSISGDNSPLHF.

The chain joins TRBV3-1 (or the pseudogene TRBV3-2) to TRBJ2-7; D not resolved. Germline V gives CDR1 LGHDT, CDR2 YNNKEL (reference sequence). This CDR3 region has 13 residues. The V and J ends lost 5 bases and 2 bases respectively, with 10 bases between them. The CDR3 is CASSSPGAYEQYF. The CDR3 nucleotides are TGTGCCAGCAGCTCGCCAGGCGCCTACGAGCAGTACTTC.

The V call is TRBV5-4, the J call TRBJ1-5, with D unresolved. CDR1 SGHNT and CDR2 YYREEE come from the germline V gene (reference sequence). V lost 5 bases and J 1 base, leaving 13 bases between the germline ends. The CDR3 runs to 15 residues. CDR3 DNA sequence: TGTGCCAGCAGTTACATCCCAGGCAGCAATCAGCCCCAGCATTTT. Translated, it gives CASSYIPGSNQPQHF.

The rearrangement joins TRBV30 to TRBJ1-2; D ambiguous. Looked up from germline, CDR1 is GTSNPN and CDR2 is SVGIG (reference sequence). V dropped 2 bases and J dropped 2 bases, with 12 bases sitting between them. This CDR3 has 14 amino acids. CDR3 region: CAWSWGGGNYGYTF. The CDR3 DNA reads as TGTGCCTGGAGTTGGGGAGGAGGGAACTATGGCTACACCTTC.

The chain carries TRBV7-9 and TRBJ1-2; D not certain. The length of the CDR3 is 14 residues. CDR1 and CDR2 (germline): SEHNR, FQNEAQ (reference sequence). V dropped 8 bases and J dropped 4 bases, with 17 bases sitting between them. The CDR3 sequence: CASASGSQIYGYTF. CDR3 sequence (DNA): TGTGCCAGCGCTTCAGGCTCCCAAATCTATGGCTACACCTTC.

The chain is built from TRBV29-1 and TRBJ2-3; 7 nucleotides agree with TRBD1. V dropped 0 bases and J dropped 4; count of bases not matched to a gene: 7. CDR1 is SQVTM and CDR2 is ANQGSEA in the germline V gene. CDR3 length: 15 residues. CDR3 bases: TGCAGCGTTGAAGATCCCCGACAGGGTGCAGATACGCAGTATTTT. Amino acids: CSVEDPRQGADTQYF.

The V gene is TRBV13, the J gene TRBJ1-6, with 8 bases fitting TRBD1. V dropped 5 bases and J dropped 7; count of bases not matched to a gene: 4. CDR3 size: 14 residues. Germline CDR1 is PRHDT and CDR2 is FYEKMQ (reference sequence). The CDR3 coding sequence is TGTGCCAGCAGCCGGACAGGGACCAATTCACCCCTCCACTTT. Its translation: CASSRTGTNSPLHF. Full variable domain (remainder filled in from reference TRBV13 and TRBJ1-6): AAGVIQSPRHLIKEKRETATLKCYPIPRHDTVYWYQQGPGQDPQFLISFYEKMQSDKGSIPDRFSAQQFSDYHSELNMSSLELGDSALYFCASSRTGTNSPLHFGNGTRLTVT.

The V and J genes are TRBV28 and TRBJ1-5, with D perhaps matching TRBD1 (6 bases). From germline, CDR1 is MDHEN and CDR2 SYDVKM. V lost 6 bases, J lost 1 base, and 16 bases lay in between. The CDR3 is 16 amino acids. Written as DNA, the CDR3 is TGTGCCAGCAGGGGGGCGGGGGCCCCAAGCAATCAGCCCCAGCATTTT. It translates to CASRGAGAPSNQPQHF. The full variable domain, its missing parts supplied by reference TRBV28 and TRBJ1-5, is DVKVTQSSRYLVKRTGEKVFLECVQDMDHENMFWYRQDPGLGLRLIYFSYDVKMKEKGDIPEGYSVSREKKERFSLILESASTNQTSMYLCASRGAGAPSNQPQHFGDGTRLSIL.

In this sample, this clone turned up once. This chain connects TRBV6-4 to TRBJ2-1; TRBD2 matches at 12 bases. Unmatched junction bases numbered 5, after V lost 5 bases and J lost 0 bases. CDR1 MRHNA and CDR2 SNTAGT come from the germline V gene. The CDR3 spans 17 residues. The CDR3 DNA is TGTGCCAGCAGTTTGCTAGCGGGGGGGAGCTCCTACAATGAGCAGTTCTTC. It specifies CASSLLAGGSSYNEQFF.

The chain combines TRBV24-1 with TRBJ2-3, with 7 bases that match TRBD1. V lost 9 bases, J lost 2 bases, and 1 base stayed unmatched. The CDR3 contains 12 residues. Per germline, CDR1 KGHDR and CDR2 SFDVKD. CDR3 sequence reads: CATGQDTDTQYF. The CDR3 DNA sequence: TGTGCCACCGGACAGGACACAGATACGCAGTATTTT.

Here the CDR3 DNA reads TGTGCCAGCAGTGGCATGCCGGGACAGGGTGTCAACGAGCAGTACTTC. Amino acid sequence: CASSGMPGQGVNEQYF. This chain links TRBV6-1 with TRBJ2-7; 9 nucleotides line up with TRBD1. J lost 5 bases, V lost 4 bases, and 12 bases had no gene match. The length of the CDR3 is 16 residues. CDR1 and CDR2 (germline): MNHNS, SASEGT.

This clone was seen just once. This chain links TRBV3-1 (or the pseudogene TRBV3-2) with TRBJ2-4, with 8 positions matching TRBD2. The CDR3 covers 13 residues. The germline V gene has CDR1 LGHDT and CDR2 YNNKEL (reference sequence). The V gene end was trimmed by 5 bases and the J gene end by 8 bases; junction bases not matched to a gene: 5. In DNA form, the CDR3 reads TGTGCCAGCAGCGTTAAACTAGCGGACATTCAGTACTTC. Protein sequence: CASSVKLADIQYF.